This TCR beta chain was retrieved from a study of blood T cell repertoires in COVID-19. Study-level information: In each case, the material was cDNA or gDNA derived from T cells, B-cell-depleted T cells, or PBMCs.

Per the authors' pipeline: Reference gene primers were amplified, and this amplification served to estimate nucleated cell counts. Sequencing used immunoSEQ multiplex PCR; TCRdb keeps in-frame clones, though not all of them. The V and J calls and clone size were taken over from that table, and D and trimming were inferred from the DNA. The sample holds approximately 41,000 clones, about four fifths seen once. CDR3 length: 13 residues. Unmatched junction bases numbered 3, after V lost 5 bases and J lost 4 bases. Germline CDR1 reads SGHVS; CDR2 reads FQNEAQ. The gene calls are TRBV7-8 and TRBJ1-1, with 8 nucleotides matching TRBD1. The receptor comes from a woman older than 75 with acute or convalescent COVID-19. The sample comprised peripheral blood. The CDR3, as DNA: TGTGCCAGCAGCGCCACAGGGGGCACTGAAGCTTTCTTT. It is translated as CASSATGGTEAFF. The entire variable domain, with the rest obtained from reference TRBV7-8 and TRBJ1-1, is as follows: GAGVSQSPRYKVAKRGQDVALRCDPISGHVSLFWYQQALGQGPEFLTYFQNEAQLDKSGLPSDRFFAERPEGSVSTLKIQRTQQEDSAVYLCASSATGGTEAFFGQGTRLTVV.